The clone carrying this TCR beta chain appeared many times. The CDR3 totals 14 residues. Deletions cut 1 base from V and 0 bases from J, with 6 bases between. CDR1 and CDR2 (germline): SEHNR, FQNEAQ (reference sequence). The sample belongs to a study of spatial heterogeneity in lung cancer. The overall study: An average of more than ten raw reads was observed per unique TCR and UMI combination.

Sample time point: sample taken at primary tumor resection. Whole RNA, which was extracted from tumor, nontumor lung tissue or frozen PBMC, was sequenced without any cell sorting. Every TCR cDNA molecule bore a unique molecular identifier. One entry per CDR3 protein results from TCRdb running MiXCR on the 5' RACE reads. The sample shows under 50,000 distinct CDR3 sequences, 4% to 6% of them seen only once. The sample was PBMCs, taken at surgery. This clonotype was sampled from a female donor with early-stage non-small cell lung cancer. The V call is TRBV7-9, the J call TRBJ1-1, with a tentative D call TRBD1 (6 bases). The CDR3 loop reads CASSLGQVNTEAFF. The CDR3 region has the DNA TGTGCCAGCAGCTTAGGACAGGTGAACACTGAAGCTTTCTTT.